This TCR beta chain was found in a study of blood T cell repertoires in COVID-19. In the original workflow: Amplification of reference gene primers was used by the study to estimate nucleated cell counts. The repertoire was sequenced with immunoSEQ multiplex PCR; TCRdb's copy has only in-frame clones and lacks some. V and J calls and clone size come straight from that table; D and trimming were deduced from the DNA. The sample has roughly 200,000 clones, roughly 83% seen once. The CDR3 loop spans 15 amino acids. Germline CDR1 MRHNA, CDR2 SNTAGT. V lost 8 bases, J lost 8 bases, and 14 bases stayed unmatched. Seattle patients were enrolled during active infection and followed longitudinally.

The material sequenced was peripheral blood. The clonotype originates from a woman in her thirties or forties with COVID-19, enrolled during active disease. V gene TRBV6-4 combines with J gene TRBJ1-4; 7 bases are a match to TRBD1. The CDR3 DNA sequence: TGTGCCAGCCAAACCGAGACAGGGCTTTGGGAAAAACTGTTTTTT. This sequence encodes CASQTETGLWEKLFF.